The entry below describes one T cell receptor (beta chain). The length of the CDR3 is 13 residues. The germline V gene encodes CDR1 SGHTA and CDR2 FQGNSA. Trimming left V 5 bases short and J 3 bases short, with 8 bases between. The data were taken from a study of OX40 agonist ivuxolimab in advanced cancers. About the study: Patients took ivuxolimab, an agonistic anti-OX40 (CD134) antibody. All patients had ivuxolimab intravenously every 2 weeks at 0.01 to 10 mg/kg.

Using immunoSEQ multiplex PCR, the repertoire was profiled, and TCRdb retains in-frame clones only, with some absent. The table includes about 97,000 clones, roughly nine tenths detected once. This chain links TRBV7-2 with TRBJ1-5; the D is unclear. The sequences come from CD4+ or CD8+ T cells sorted from blood, collected in a trial of the OX40 agonist ivuxolimab. This clonotype originated in an adult with an advanced solid tumor such as melanoma, head and neck, liver or kidney cancer. Written as DNA, the CDR3 is TGTGCCAGCAGCCTAAACTTCAATCAGCCCCAGCATTTT. Residues: CASSLNFNQPQHF. Full variable domain (outside the CDR3, taken from reference TRBV7-2 and TRBJ1-5): GAGVSQSPSNKVTEKGKDVELRCDPISGHTALYWYRQSLGQGLEFLIYFQGNSAPDKSGLPSDRFSAERTGGSVSTLTIQRTQQEDSAVYLCASSLNFNQPQHFGDGTRLSIL.